This TCR beta chain was sequenced during a study of T cell responses to AZD1222 COVID-19 vaccine. Deletions cut 1 base from V and 2 bases from J, with 15 bases between. Germline CDR1 is SGHTA and CDR2 is FQGNSA. The CDR3 length is 17 residues. Points from the study as a whole: Unmutated variant regions are reportedly the target of nearly half of TCRs that are spike-specific.

TCRdb's copy holds only in-frame clones and misses some; the assay was immunoSEQ multiplex PCR. The table shows about 140,000 clones, with more than 85% occurring only once. As to this clone: The antigen is unknown.

The sequencing here drew on peripheral blood, taken on day 0 of AZD1222 vaccination. The clonotype was recovered from an adult in good health. V and J are TRBV7-2 and TRBJ2-1, with a possible D match to TRBD1 (6 bases). CDR3 region: CASSLEPDSLTYNEQFF. For the CDR3, the DNA is TGTGCCAGCAGCTTAGAACCGGACAGCCTTACCTACAATGAGCAGTTCTTC.